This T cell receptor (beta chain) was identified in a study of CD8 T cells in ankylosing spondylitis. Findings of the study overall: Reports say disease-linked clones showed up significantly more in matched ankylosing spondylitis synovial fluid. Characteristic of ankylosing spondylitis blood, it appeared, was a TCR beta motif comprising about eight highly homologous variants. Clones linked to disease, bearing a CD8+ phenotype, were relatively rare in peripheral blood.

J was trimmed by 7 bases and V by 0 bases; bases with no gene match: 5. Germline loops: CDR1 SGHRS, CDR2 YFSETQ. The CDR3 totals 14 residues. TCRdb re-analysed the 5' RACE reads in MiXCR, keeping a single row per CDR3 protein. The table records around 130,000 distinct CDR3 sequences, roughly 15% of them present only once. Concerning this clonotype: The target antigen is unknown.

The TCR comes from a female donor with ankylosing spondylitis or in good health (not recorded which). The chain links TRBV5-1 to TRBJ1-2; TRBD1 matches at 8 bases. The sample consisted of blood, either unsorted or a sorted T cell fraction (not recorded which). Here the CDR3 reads CASSLAGGAGGYTF. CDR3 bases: TGCGCCAGCAGCTTGGCAGGGGGCGCGGGTGGCTACACCTTC.